The subject of this entry is one TCR beta chain. The antigen it recognizes is unknown. One junction end does not reproduce the germline sequence, and a read error may be involved. Collaborating institutions collected whole blood in K2EDTA tubes following their own protocols. For TCRbeta analysis, collaborators shipped samples in one of three forms: frozen whole blood, isolated PBMCs, or DNA extracted from either of those sample types. TCRbeta CDR3 regions were amplified from genomic DNA using the immunoSEQ Assay, a bias-controlled multiplex PCR. Per the original workflow: Nucleated cell counts per sample were estimated from amplification of reference gene primers within the assay. Sequence reads were collapsed and filtered to measure the absolute abundance of every unique TCRbeta CDR3 rearrangement. For each sample, productive Simpson clonality was calculated by taking the square root of Simpson's diversity index across productive rearrangements. Drawn from immuneACCESS, this table holds only the in-frame rearrangements with V and J called that TCRdb kept. Clones are partly lost; checked studies trace under half to an unresolved V gene and leave the rest unexplained. Clone size and the V and J calls come from that table; the DNA yielded D and trimming. This sample gives 400,000 to 550,000 clones in total; roughly 90% of them show up just once. The top ten hold approximately 4.5% of the sample.

This sample was included in a study of blood T cell repertoires in COVID-19 (TCRdb year 2020). General notes on the study: Samples from collaborators originated in the United States, Italy and Spain and spanned both the acute and convalescent phases of COVID-19. Sample metadata almost always included a de-identified subject ID, COVID-19 status, age in years and sex. Where available, HLA class I and class II types were taken from metadata supplied by the sample provider and were not determined by assay-based typing. The repertoires were released in a freely available public database meant as a resource for research on the immune response to SARS-CoV-2. The samples were drawn from the first 160 participants of the ongoing ImmuneRACE study and from 1,254 subjects provided by 6 global collaborators. The dataset comprised deeply sampled blood TCRbeta repertoires from subjects exposed to, actively infected with, or recovered from COVID-19. The material from the prospective study consisted of cDNA or gDNA derived from T cells, B-cell-depleted T cells, or PBMCs.

Summary of the overall study and its limitations: How much clinical and demographic metadata was included differed by source and by participant, and the metadata was provided uncurated.

The germline V gene sets CDR1 to MDHEN and CDR2 to SYDVKM. From the cysteine through the phenylalanine, the CDR3 covers 14 amino acids. Only CDR3 DNA remains: 42 bases, in frame from the first base. Sample: peripheral blood. This TCR derives from a woman aged 25 to 39 with acute or convalescent COVID-19. The V and J segments used are TRBV28 and TRBJ1-1, and TRBD1 may be the D gene, going by 6 matching bases. The CDR3 protein sequence reads: CASRLWGAGTEAFF. The DNA reads as follows: TGTGCCAGCAGGTTATGGGGGGCGGGTACTGAAGCTTTCTTT. With the portions outside the CDR3 filled from the reference TRBV28 and TRBJ1-1 genes, the complete variable region becomes DVKVTQSSRYLVKRTGEKVFLECVQDMDHENMFWYRQDPGLGLRLIYFSYDVKMKEKGDIPEGYSVSREKKERFSLILESASTNQTSMYLCASRLWGAGTEAFFGQGTRLTVV.